The source of this T cell receptor beta chain is a study of OX40 agonist ivuxolimab in advanced cancers. With regard to the full study: Ivuxolimab was a fully human IgG2 agonistic monoclonal antibody targeting the costimulatory receptor OX40 (CD134). Intravenous ivuxolimab was administered to patients every 2 weeks at six dose levels: 0.01, 0.1, 0.3, 1.5, 3 and 10 mg/kg. Of the roughly 54 patients in dose escalation, about 20 had hepatocellular carcinoma, some 15 had melanoma, 9 had renal cell carcinoma and 9 had head and neck cancer. In the dose-escalation cohort, 82.7% of patients were male, and the mean age was approximately 60 years, with a range of about 23 to 90. Prior anti-PD-1, anti-PD-L1 or anti-CTLA-4 therapy was permitted, and checkpoint inhibitors had been received by approximately 39% of dose-escalation patients. Three dose-escalation patients achieved partial responses, one with hepatocellular carcinoma and two with cutaneous melanoma. The purpose of peripheral TCRbeta sequencing was to test whether ivuxolimab changed TCR sequence diversity and led to clonal T-cell expansion. The paper reports the monotherapy dose-escalation portion (N ≈ 50 patients) of the phase I ivuxolimab trial. Summary of the overall study and its limitations: After ivuxolimab, expanded clones were on average more numerous among CD8+ T cells than among CD4+ T cells. Clonal expansion of both CD4+ and CD8+ blood T cells was observed from baseline to week 6 at doses 0.1 to 3.0 mg/kg. Low levels of normalized T-cell clonal expansion were also shown by some nonresponding patients. In the 0.1-3.0 mg/kg groups, partial responders had among the lowest normalized peripheral clonal expansion, particularly in CD8+ T cells. The antigen specificity of the peripheral T cells that underwent clonal expansion was not determined.

Trimming accounts for 8 bases at V and 4 bases at J, while the number of junction bases matched to no gene is 13. The germline V gene (reference sequence) sets CDR1 to MNHNY and CDR2 to SVGAGI. The CDR3 contains 15 residues, cysteine and phenylalanine counted. The DNA shown is the 45-base CDR3, in frame from base 1. Of note for this clone: Its antigen has not been determined. There are no base qualities to consult, and no much larger clone falls within one base.

The trial excluded patients who had a history of autoimmune disease or were on systemic immunosuppression. In every dose cohort, peripheral blood was drawn for TCR sequencing at baseline, cycle 4 day 1, and cycle 7 day 1. Samples came from an open-label, multicenter, first-in-human phase I dose-escalation trial of ivuxolimab. Adults with locally advanced or metastatic melanoma, renal cell, hepatocellular, or head and neck squamous cell carcinoma were enrolled in the trial. Before TCR sequencing, CD4+ and CD8+ T cells were separately sorted from peripheral blood. To sequence the TCRbeta CDR3 region, genomic DNA was isolated from the sorted cells. TCRbeta CDR3 regions were sequenced using the immunoSEQ Assay. TCRdb limited this immuneACCESS table to in-frame rearrangements with V and J called. A share of clones is missing; checked studies link under half to unresolved V genes, and the rest is unexplained. The sample table contains about 77,000 clones; only one count was recorded for more than 80% of them. More than 4% of the sample goes to the ten largest clones.

The sample here was CD4+ or CD8+ T cells sorted from blood, taken in a trial of the OX40 agonist ivuxolimab. The TCR comes from an adult with an advanced solid tumor such as melanoma, head and neck, liver or kidney cancer. The sequence joins TRBV6-6 to TRBJ2-5, and TRBD2 aligns with 7 junction nucleotides. The sequenced DNA is TGTGCCAGCGGAAGCCCTGGGGGGGAGGGAGAGACCCAGTACTTC. Its amino acids are CASGSPGGEGETQYF.